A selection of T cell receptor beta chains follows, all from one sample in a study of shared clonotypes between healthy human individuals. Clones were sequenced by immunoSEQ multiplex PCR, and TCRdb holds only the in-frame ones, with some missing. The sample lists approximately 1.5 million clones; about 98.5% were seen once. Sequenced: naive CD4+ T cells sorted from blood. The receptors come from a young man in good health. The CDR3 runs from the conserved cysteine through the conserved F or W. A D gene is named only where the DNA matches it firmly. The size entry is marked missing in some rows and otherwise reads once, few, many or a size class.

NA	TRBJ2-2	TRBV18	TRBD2	CVSSPRTSGSDGELFF	TGTGTCAGCTCACCAAGGACTAGCGGGAGTGACGGGGAGCTGTTTTTT
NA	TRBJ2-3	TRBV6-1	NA	CATYNPVEQYF	TGTGCCACCTACAACCCGGTCGAGCAGTATTTT
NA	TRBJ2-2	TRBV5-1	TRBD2	CASSLLAGGDTGELFF	TGCGCCAGCAGCTTACTAGCGGGAGGAGATACCGGGGAGCTGTTTTTT
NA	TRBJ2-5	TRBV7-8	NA	CASSPGSRVTQETQYF	TGTGCCAGCAGCCCCGGCTCGCGGGTGACGCAAGAGACCCAGTACTTC
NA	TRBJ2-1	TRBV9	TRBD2	CASSVDAGGSGSYNEQFF	TGTGCCAGCAGCGTAGACGCGGGAGGGTCAGGGTCCTACAATGAGCAGTTCTTC
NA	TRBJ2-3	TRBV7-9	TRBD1	CASSLVGTGMDTQYF	TGTGCCAGCAGCTTAGTTGGGACAGGGATGGATACGCAGTATTTT
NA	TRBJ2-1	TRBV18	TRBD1	CASSPSGQGAYNEQFF	TGTGCCAGCTCACCATCCGGACAGGGGGCGTACAATGAGCAGTTCTTC
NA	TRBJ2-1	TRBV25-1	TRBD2	CASSLNSGRAHGQFF	TGTGCCAGCAGCCTTAATAGCGGGAGGGCCCACGGGCAGTTCTTC
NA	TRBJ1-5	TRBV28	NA	CAAEGGNQPQHF	TGTGCCGCCGAGGGCGGCAATCAGCCCCAGCATTTT
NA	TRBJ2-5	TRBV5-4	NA	CASSINGAPQTQYF	TGTGCCAGCAGCATAAACGGGGCACCCCAGACCCAGTACTTC
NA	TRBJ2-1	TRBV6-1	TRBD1	CASSVRQGTYNEQFF	TGTGCCAGCAGTGTTAGACAGGGAACTTACAATGAGCAGTTCTTC
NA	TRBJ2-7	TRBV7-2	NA	CASSLRALGEQYF	TGTGCCAGCAGCTTAAGGGCCCTCGGCGAGCAGTACTTC
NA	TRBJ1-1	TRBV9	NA	CASSVRTENTEAFF	TGTGCCAGCAGCGTAAGGACGGAGAACACTGAAGCTTTCTTT
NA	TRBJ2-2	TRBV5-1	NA	CASSLDRPNTGELFF	TGCGCCAGCAGCTTGGACAGACCAAACACCGGGGAGCTGTTTTTT
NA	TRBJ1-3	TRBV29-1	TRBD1	CSVIDRDGNTIYF	TGCAGCGTGATAGACAGGGACGGAAACACCATATATTTT
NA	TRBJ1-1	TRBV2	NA	CASRWNTEAFF	TGTGCCAGCAGATGGAACACTGAAGCTTTCTTT
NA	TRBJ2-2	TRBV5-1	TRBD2	CASSPRLAGLTNTGELFF	TGCGCCAGCAGCCCCAGACTAGCGGGACTAACGAACACCGGGGAGCTGTTTTTT
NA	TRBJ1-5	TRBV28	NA	CASSRDPVQPQHF	TGTGCCAGCAGTCGGGACCCCGTTCAGCCCCAGCATTTT
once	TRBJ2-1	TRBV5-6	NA	CASSSANRTFGNEQFF	TGTGCCAGCAGCTCCGCAAACAGGACTTTTGGCAATGAGCAGTTCTTC
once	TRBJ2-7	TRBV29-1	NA	CSVVPPGQTYEQYF	TGCAGCGTGGTGCCACCGGGCCAAACCTACGAGCAGTACTTC
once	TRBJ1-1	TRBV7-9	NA	CASSAPLRSLSTEAFF	TGTGCCAGCAGCGCCCCCCTGCGGAGTCTTAGCACAGAAGCTTTCTTT
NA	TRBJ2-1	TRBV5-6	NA	CASRANLGGSYNEQFF	TGTGCCAGCAGGGCTAACCTGGGCGGCTCCTACAATGAGCAGTTCTTC
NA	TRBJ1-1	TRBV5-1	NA	CASSLGGGNTEAFF	TGCGCCAGCAGCTTGGGAGGCGGGAACACTGAAGCTTTCTTT
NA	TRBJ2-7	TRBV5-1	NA	CASSWAESSYEQYF	TGCGCCAGCAGCTGGGCAGAGAGCTCCTACGAGCAGTACTTC
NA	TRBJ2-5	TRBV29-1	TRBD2	CSIIAGPETQYF	TGCAGCATTATAGCGGGACCAGAGACCCAGTACTTC
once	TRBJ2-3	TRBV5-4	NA	CATRRSWDTYTDTQYF	TGTGCCACTCGCCGCTCGTGGGACACTTACACAGATACGCAGTATTTT
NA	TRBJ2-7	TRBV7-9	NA	CASSPKWSSSSYEQYF	TGTGCCAGCAGCCCTAAGTGGAGCAGTAGCTCCTACGAGCAGTACTTC
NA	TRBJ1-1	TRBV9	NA	CASSVEGTEAFF	TGTGCCAGCAGCGTAGAAGGGACTGAAGCTTTCTTT
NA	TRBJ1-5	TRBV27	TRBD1	CASSLYLPQGASNQPQHF	TGTGCCAGCAGTTTATACTTACCGCAGGGGGCTAGCAATCAGCCCCAGCATTTT
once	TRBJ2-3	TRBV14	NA	CASSQAGHSTDTQYF	TGTGCCAGCAGCCAAGCAGGTCATAGCACAGATACGCAGTATTTT
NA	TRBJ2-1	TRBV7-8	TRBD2	CASSLIRAGRSYNEQFF	TGTGCCAGCAGCTTAATACGAGCGGGACGCTCCTACAATGAGCAGTTCTTC
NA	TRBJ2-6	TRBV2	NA	CASSEANGANVLTF	TGTGCCAGCAGTGAAGCGAACGGGGCCAACGTCCTGACTTTC
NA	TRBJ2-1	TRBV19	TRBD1	CASGQGAANEQFF	TGTGCCAGTGGACAGGGGGCGGCAAATGAGCAGTTCTTC
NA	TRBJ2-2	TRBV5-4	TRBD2	CASSLPSGTGELFF	TGTGCCAGCAGCTTGCCTAGCGGGACCGGGGAGCTGTTTTTT
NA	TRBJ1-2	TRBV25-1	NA	CASSEYTGGSGYTF	TGTGCCAGCAGTGAATATACTGGGGGCTCTGGCTACACCTTC
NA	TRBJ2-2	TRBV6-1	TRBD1	CASSERQGNTGELFF	TGTGCCAGCAGTGAAAGACAGGGGAACACCGGGGAGCTGTTTTTT
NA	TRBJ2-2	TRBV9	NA	CASGTSTGELFF	TGTGCCAGCGGGACAAGCACCGGGGAGCTGTTTTTT
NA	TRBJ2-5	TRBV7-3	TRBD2	CASSPVAGGVETQYF	TGTGCCAGCAGCCCAGTAGCGGGAGGGGTGGAGACCCAGTACTTC
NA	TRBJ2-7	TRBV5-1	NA	CASSLDGRYEQYF	TGCGCCAGCAGCTTGGATGGCCGCTACGAGCAGTACTTC